This T cell receptor (beta chain) was obtained from a study of blood T cell repertoires in COVID-19. Overall study: Sample material is recorded as cDNA or gDNA derived from T cells, B-cell-depleted T cells, or PBMCs.

CDR1 is MDHEN, CDR2 SYDVKM, per germline. The CDR3 is 14 residues long. Between the trimmed V and J ends, which lost 8 bases and 4 bases, there was a span of 15 bases. Sequencing used immunoSEQ multiplex PCR; TCRdb keeps in-frame clones, though not all of them. The sample records 200,000 to 250,000 clones, 65% to 90% being singletons. Source material: PBMCs or T cells enriched from blood (not recorded which). The TCR was taken from a woman aged 35 to 49 with acute COVID-19. V usage is TRBV28 and J usage is TRBJ1-5; weak D call: TRBD1 (6 bases). The CDR3 here is CASDTGKVNQPQHF. CDR3 DNA sequence: TGTGCCAGCGATACAGGGAAGGTAAATCAGCCCCAGCATTTT.